These 6 T cell receptor beta chains were sequenced from one sample in a study of shared clonotypes between healthy human individuals. Naive CD8 cells lacked CD45RO, underwent positive selection for CCR7 and left out terminally differentiated effector memory CD45RA+ cells. The method was immunoSEQ multiplex PCR; TCRdb's version includes in-frame clones alone and lacks a portion of them. The sample carries about 1,900,000 clones, 85% to 95% recorded once. Sequencing was carried out using naive CD8+ T cells sorted from blood. Source of these receptors: a man younger than 35 in good health.

V usage is TRBV11-2 and J usage is TRBJ2-5; D gene uncertain. The CDR3 loop spans 11 amino acids. V lost 5 bases, J lost 2 bases, and 3 bases lay in between. Germline values: CDR1 SGHAT, CDR2 FQNNGV. The CDR3 nucleotides read TGTGCCAGCAGCATGCAAGAGACCCAGTACTTC. This translates into CASSMQETQYF.

This clone was counted a single time. The V gene is TRBV19, the J gene TRBJ2-1, with TRBD2 identical over 11 bases. CDR3 length equals 17 residues. With V trimmed by 6 bases and J by 5 bases, 12 bases remained unmatched. The germline gives CDR1 LNHDA, CDR2 SQIVND (reference sequence). CDR3: CASSAASGGTVDNEQFF. The CDR3 DNA is TGTGCCAGTAGCGCGGCTAGCGGGGGGACTGTGGACAATGAGCAGTTCTTC. The entire variable domain, with the rest obtained from reference TRBV19 and TRBJ2-1, is as follows: DGGITQSPKYLFRKEGQNVTLSCEQNLNHDAMYWYRQDPGQGLRLIYYSQIVNDFQKGDIAEGYSVSREKKESFPLTVTSAQKNPTAFYLCASSAASGGTVDNEQFFGPGTRLTVL.

V usage is TRBV6-6 and J usage is TRBJ1-4; no firm D call. The CDR3 consists of 14 residues. Per the germline V gene, CDR1 is MNHNY and CDR2 is SVGAGI (reference sequence). V dropped 6 bases and J dropped 8 bases, with 16 bases sitting between them. The CDR3 coding sequence is TGTGCCAGCAGCCGATTCTCGGGAAGGGAAAAACTGTTTTTT. This translates into CASSRFSGREKLFF.

V is TRBV4-1 and J is TRBJ2-2, with 9 bases matching TRBD1. This CDR3 spans 14 amino acids. The germline V gene has CDR1 MGHRA and CDR2 YSYEKL. Unmatched junction bases numbered 5, after V lost 7 bases and J lost 5 bases. CDR3 protein: CASTPGTGTGELFF. The CDR3 DNA reads as TGCGCCAGCACCCCCGGGACAGGGACCGGGGAGCTGTTTTTT.

The count of this clone is one. This chain joins TRBV11-2 and TRBJ1-1; TRBD1 matches at 7 bases. V shed 5 bases and J 5 bases; nucleotides not matched to a gene: 5. This CDR3 is 13 amino acids long. Germline V gene lookup returns CDR1 SGHAT and CDR2 FQNNGV. The CDR3 protein is CASSETGNTEAFF. The DNA of the CDR3 is TGTGCCAGCAGCGAGACAGGGAATACTGAAGCTTTCTTT.

The V gene is TRBV5-6, the J gene TRBJ2-6, with D maybe TRBD2 (5 bases). CDR3 length: 17 residues. Trimming took 1 base from V and 2 from J, leaving 13 bases between them. Germline CDR1 SGHDT, CDR2 YYEEEE. CDR3 residues: CASSLLSRAPGANVLTF. CDR3 bases: TGTGCCAGCAGCTTGTTGTCGAGGGCCCCTGGGGCCAACGTCCTGACTTTC.